The 20 T cell receptor beta chains presented below share a single source sample, sequenced in a study of blood T cell repertoires in COVID-19. Profiled with immunoSEQ multiplex PCR; TCRdb holds only in-frame clones, not every one. The repertoire consists of around 170,000 clones, with roughly 84% occurring once and the leading ten covering roughly 7%. Sequenced: PBMCs or T cells enriched from blood (not recorded which). These receptors were taken from a woman in her 50s who had recovered from COVID-19.

This clone was recorded only once. As DNA, the CDR3 is TGTGCCAGCAGTGAACGGTCAACAGGGGGTTTACGACGCACAGATACGCAGTATTTT. Amino acid sequence: CASSERSTGGLRRTDTQYF. This chain joins TRBV6-1 and TRBJ2-3, with 8 nucleotides matching TRBD1. This CDR3 has 19 amino acids. Per germline, CDR1 MNHNS and CDR2 SASEGT. V shed 2 bases, J shed 1 base, and the junction held 14 bases outside the gene matches.

The chain has TRBV7-2 and TRBJ1-1, with 8 bases lining up with TRBD1. V dropped 4 bases and J dropped 7; count of bases not matched to a gene: 5. The CDR3 extends over 13 amino acids. Per germline, CDR1 SGHTA and CDR2 FQGNSA. The CDR3 spells CASSSRDRSEAFF. The CDR3 DNA reads as TGTGCCAGCAGCTCCCGGGACAGGAGTGAAGCTTTCTTT.

The chain uses TRBV2 and TRBJ1-1, with 7 positions matching TRBD1. The CDR3 spans 19 residues. The V and J ends lost 6 bases and 6 bases, in that order; junction bases with no gene match: 25. Germline V lookup: CDR1 SNHLY, CDR2 FYNNEI. CDR3 bases: TGTGCCAGCAGCCGGGAGGGTATTCTGGCAGGGGGTCCGAGGGCTGAAGCTTTCTTT. This sequence encodes CASSREGILAGGPRAEAFF.

For the CDR3, the DNA is TGTGCCACCAGCAGAGATCCAGGGCCCTCTGGAAACACCATATATTTT. As protein: CATSRDPGPSGNTIYF. V and J are TRBV15 and TRBJ1-3, with D tentatively TRBD1 (5 bases). Trimming pared 0 bases from V and 0 bases from J, leaving 9 bases between. The germline gives CDR1 LNHNV, CDR2 YYDKDF (reference sequence). This CDR3 has 16 amino acids.

The gene calls are TRBV18 and TRBJ2-7; D is unresolved. V lost 6 bases and J 2 bases, leaving 14 bases between the germline ends. The CDR3 spans 14 residues. Germline loops: CDR1 KGHSH, CDR2 LQKENI. The CDR3 DNA reads TGTGCCAGCTCCCGTGGAAGCGAGACCTACGAGCAGTACTTC. Protein: CASSRGSETYEQYF.

The chain links TRBV9 to TRBJ2-1, with 12 bases that match TRBD1. The CDR3 contains 23 residues. V lost 1 base to trimming and J lost 0 bases; unmatched junction nucleotides: 20. The germline V gene has CDR1 SGDLS and CDR2 YYNGEE. The CDR3 reads CASSVLGQGAALAGGASYNEQFF. CDR3 bases: TGTGCCAGCAGCGTATTGGGACAGGGGGCGGCATTAGCGGGAGGCGCCTCCTACAATGAGCAGTTCTTC.

This chain links TRBV11-2 with TRBJ2-5, with D possibly TRBD1 on 6 matching bases. The V and J ends lost 5 bases and 0 bases respectively, with 13 bases between them. Germline-derived CDR1 and CDR2 are SGHAT and FQNNGV. The length of the CDR3 is 15 residues. The CDR3, as DNA: TGTGCCAGCAGCCCCCTAGGGGGAGACCAAGAGACCCAGTACTTC. Residues: CASSPLGGDQETQYF.

The chain uses TRBV18 and TRBJ2-2; possible D gene TRBD2, 5 bases. The CDR3 is made up of 17 amino acids. Between the trimmed V and J ends, which lost 6 bases and 2 bases, there was a span of 19 bases. CDR1 and CDR2 from the germline V gene are KGHSH and LQKENI. The CDR3 region has the DNA TGTGCCAGCTCTCCTTCGAATGGACTTCGAAACACCGGGGAGCTGTTTTTT. Protein sequence: CASSPSNGLRNTGELFF.

As for this clone: The same CDR3 can be traced to other DNA sequences in this sample. This chain uses TRBV7-2 with TRBJ1-2, with D possibly TRBD1 on 6 matching bases. The CDR3 totals 15 residues. Germline V CDR1 and CDR2: SGHTA, FQGNSA. The ends were cut back, 4 bases at V and 7 bases at J, with 19 bases in the middle. The chain's CDR3 is CASSWTTGIDFGYTF. For the CDR3, the DNA is TGTGCCAGCAGCTGGACAACAGGGATAGATTTTGGCTACACCTTC.

The rearrangement joins TRBV11-3 to TRBJ2-3; possible D gene TRBD2, 5 bases. CDR3 length: 14 residues. Germline V gene sequence: CDR1 SGHNT, CDR2 YENEEA. V gave up 3 bases and J gave up 2 bases, with 9 bases separating them. CDR3 nucleotides: TGTGCCAGCAGCTTGCAAGGACTCACAGATACGCAGTATTTT. Its protein product is CASSLQGLTDTQYF.

The chain joins TRBV11-1 to TRBJ2-3; 8 nucleotides line up with TRBD1. Trimming removed 1 base from V and 5 bases from J; junction bases left unmatched: 5. Germline CDR1 and CDR2: SGHAT and FQDESV (reference sequence). This CDR3 spans 15 amino acids. Here the CDR3 reads CASSLGGRGRDTQYF. In nucleotides, the CDR3 is TGTGCCAGCAGCTTAGGGGGCAGGGGGCGAGATACGCAGTATTTT.

The rearrangement joins TRBV18 to TRBJ2-3; perhaps TRBD2 as D (6 bases). The CDR3 runs 15 residues. Trimming took 1 base from V and 1 from J, leaving 9 bases between them. Germline V CDR1 and CDR2: KGHSH, LQKENI. Here the CDR3 reads CASSPRGGGTDTQYF. The CDR3 DNA follows: TGTGCCAGCTCACCACGGGGCGGGGGCACAGATACGCAGTATTTT.

V is TRBV3-1 (or the pseudogene TRBV3-2) and J is TRBJ1-6, with a weak D call TRBD1 (5 bases). From germline, CDR1 is LGHDT and CDR2 YNNKEL (reference sequence). V lost 0 bases and J lost 9, with 21 bases in between. The CDR3 is made up of 18 amino acids. CDR3 DNA sequence: TGTGCCAGCAGCCAAGATGGGGTTAAGATGGGGCTTAGTTCACCCCTCCACTTT. Translated: CASSQDGVKMGLSSPLHF.

This clone was detected only once. This chain links TRBV24-1 with TRBJ2-3; 13 bases are a match to TRBD2. V lost 2 bases and J lost 1; bases outside the gene matches: 8. The CDR3 totals 19 residues. Germline CDR1 is KGHDR and CDR2 is SFDVKD. In nucleotides, the CDR3 is TGTGCCACCAGTGATTGGGGACTAGCGGGATCTATACGCACAGATACGCAGTATTTT. It translates to CATSDWGLAGSIRTDTQYF.

The gene calls are TRBV7-8 and TRBJ1-2; perhaps TRBD1 as D (5 bases). The CDR3 loop spans 15 amino acids. Trimming shortened V by 5 bases and J by 7 bases, and 20 bases separated the two germline ends. CDR1 and CDR2 from the germline V gene are SGHVS and FQNEAQ. CDR3 in DNA: TGTGCCAGCAGCCGAGTTGGGGGGACGGTACTTGGCTACACCTTC. Residues: CASSRVGGTVLGYTF.

The chain couples TRBV3-1 (or the pseudogene TRBV3-2) to TRBJ2-1; 7 nucleotides match TRBD2. The CDR3 covers 13 residues. Per germline, CDR1 LGHDT and CDR2 YNNKEL (reference sequence). After removal of 6 bases from V and 5 bases from J, the junction contained 4 bases not matched to a gene. The CDR3 DNA reads TGTGCCAGCAGTTTCAGCGGGAACAATGAGCAGTTCTTC. Translation: CASSFSGNNEQFF.

The chain joins TRBV6-5 to TRBJ1-1; 7 bases are shared with TRBD1. This CDR3 comprises 14 residues. The trim removed 5 bases at V and 3 bases at J, leaving 6 bases unmatched. Germline V gene lookup returns CDR1 MNHEY and CDR2 SVGAGI. CDR3 amino acids: CASSPGQRYTEAFF. As DNA, the CDR3 is TGTGCCAGCAGTCCGGGACAGCGGTACACTGAAGCTTTCTTT.

The V call is TRBV27, the J call TRBJ1-2; a weak D match, TRBD1 (5 bases). V lost 7 bases and J lost 8, with 11 bases in between. CDR1 is MNHEY and CDR2 is SMNVEV in the germline V gene (reference sequence). The CDR3 loop spans 11 amino acids. CDR3 sequence reads: CASIPQGGYTF. In nucleotides, the CDR3 is TGTGCCAGCATCCCCCAGGGCGGCTACACCTTC.

This clone occurred once. The genes are TRBV10-2 and TRBJ2-1, with 10 bases lining up with TRBD2. Germline V gene data show CDR1 as WSHSY and CDR2 as SAAADI. The CDR3 runs 15 residues. With V trimmed by 3 bases and J by 4 bases, 3 bases remained unmatched. CDR3: CASSEAGGPYNEQFF. CDR3 sequence (DNA): TGCGCCAGCAGTGAAGCGGGAGGGCCGTACAATGAGCAGTTCTTC.

The chain carries TRBV7-9 and TRBJ1-5; maybe TRBD1 (5 bases). Germline V lookup: CDR1 SEHNR, CDR2 FQNEAQ (reference sequence). This CDR3 region has 15 residues. V was shortened by 0 bases and J by 6 bases, with 12 bases between the two germline ends. The CDR3 sequence is CASSLASEGSQPQHF. The CDR3 DNA sequence: TGTGCCAGCAGCTTAGCGTCGGAGGGGAGTCAGCCCCAGCATTTT.